The rows below give T cell receptor beta chains drawn from one sample of a study of T cell repertoires in cytomegalovirus infection. MiXCR, applied by TCRdb to the reads, yields one record per CDR3 protein. The sample holds 490,000 or so distinct CDR3 sequences, about 10% seen once. The sample comprised PBMCs. These TCRs come from a human donor in good health (CMV status not recorded). Some clones in this sample may be carry-over from other donors' samples. CDR3s include the opening cysteine and the closing phenylalanine or tryptophan. A D gene is named only where the DNA matches it firmly. Size values are once, few and many counts, or a class for expanded clones, and some rows have none.

d_call: TRBD1
j_call: TRBJ2-2
clone_size: few
v_call: TRBV2
cdr3_nt: TGTGCCAGCAGCACCTATACAGGGGACACCGGGGAGCTGTTTTTT
cdr3_aa: CASSTYTGDTGELFF

d_call: .
j_call: TRBJ2-3
clone_size: many
v_call: TRBV28
cdr3_nt: TGTGCCAGCTCCACCATGGATACGCAGTATTTT
cdr3_aa: CASSTMDTQYF

d_call: .
j_call: TRBJ1-6
clone_size: many
v_call: TRBV20-1
cdr3_nt: TGCAGTGCTCGTAAGCCCCTTGGGAATTCACCCCTCCACTTT
cdr3_aa: CSARKPLGNSPLHF

d_call: .
j_call: TRBJ2-7
clone_size: .
v_call: TRBV20-1
cdr3_nt: TGCAGTGCTAGAGCCCAGGGACACGAGCAGTACTTC
cdr3_aa: CSARAQGHEQYF

d_call: .
j_call: TRBJ1-2
clone_size: many
v_call: TRBV7-9
cdr3_nt: TGTGCCAGCAGCTCAACAATTAACTATGGCTACACCTTC
cdr3_aa: CASSSTINYGYTF

d_call: .
j_call: TRBJ2-2
clone_size: many
v_call: TRBV5-6
cdr3_nt: TGTGCCAGCAGCTCTAAGGGGGTGACAGGGAACACCGGGGAGCTGTTTTTT
cdr3_aa: CASSSKGVTGNTGELFF

d_call: .
j_call: TRBJ2-7
clone_size: .
v_call: TRBV20-1
cdr3_nt: TGCAGTGCCCCCGGGCTAGGCCGGGAGCAGTACTTC
cdr3_aa: CSAPGLGREQYF

d_call: TRBD1
j_call: TRBJ1-1
clone_size: .
v_call: TRBV29-1
cdr3_nt: TGCAGCGTTGCCTATAGGGGGACAGGGGGGGTGACTGAAGCTTTCTTT
cdr3_aa: CSVAYRGTGGVTEAFF

d_call: .
j_call: TRBJ1-1
clone_size: few
v_call: TRBV20-1
cdr3_nt: TGCAGTGCTAGAGCAGACTGGAAGGATGCTTTCTTT
cdr3_aa: CSARADWKDAFF

d_call: TRBD2
j_call: TRBJ2-5
clone_size: many
v_call: TRBV18
cdr3_nt: TGTGCCAGCTCACCACTAATAGCGGGGGCGGTTCAAGAGACCCAGTACTTC
cdr3_aa: CASSPLIAGAVQETQYF

d_call: .
j_call: TRBJ1-5
clone_size: many
v_call: TRBV6-5
cdr3_nt: TGTGCCAGCAGTTACGTCGCAGGGAGAGATCAGCCCCAGCATTTT
cdr3_aa: CASSYVAGRDQPQHF

d_call: TRBD1
j_call: TRBJ1-2
clone_size: .
v_call: TRBV27
cdr3_nt: TGTGCCAGCAGGCCCACAGGGGGACAGATCTATGGCTACACCTTC
cdr3_aa: CASRPTGGQIYGYTF

d_call: .
j_call: TRBJ2-5
clone_size: many
v_call: TRBV4-1
cdr3_nt: TGCGCCAGCAGCCCAGGTGGGCAGCAAGAGACCCAGTACTTC
cdr3_aa: CASSPGGQQETQYF

d_call: TRBD2
j_call: TRBJ2-3
clone_size: many
v_call: TRBV7-8
cdr3_nt: TGTGCCAGCAGCCCCAGACTAGCGGGGGGGGATACGCAGTATTTT
cdr3_aa: CASSPRLAGGDTQYF